The source of this T cell receptor beta chain is a study of blood T cell repertoires in COVID-19. On the study more broadly: Some COVID-19 samples were acute and others convalescent; all came from the United States, Italy and Spain. From T cells, B-cell-depleted T cells, or PBMCs came the material, which was cDNA or gDNA.

Germline values: CDR1 LNHNV, CDR2 YYDKDF (reference sequence). V gave up 9 bases and J gave up 3 bases; unmatched junction bases: 4. CDR3 size: 12 residues. Original handling: Reference gene primer amplification gave nucleated cell count estimates. TCRdb's table, derived via immunoSEQ multiplex PCR, lists solely in-frame clones and lacks some. V, J and clone size are those of that table, while D and trimming were read from the DNA. The sample includes roughly 16,000 clones, around 89% of them seen just once. The specimen was peripheral blood. The chain recombines TRBV15 with TRBJ2-7; 8 nucleotides align to TRBD2. The receptor comes from a human donor in a cohort sampled during active COVID-19. The CDR3 sequence: CATWAGGYEQYF. CDR3 DNA sequence: TGTGCCACGTGGGCGGGGGGCTACGAGCAGTACTTC.